One and the same sample provided the 22 T cell receptor beta chains below, sequenced in a study of blood T cell repertoires in COVID-19. Assay: immunoSEQ multiplex PCR; the TCRdb copy retains only in-frame clones and omits some. The table lists over 100,000 clones, about four fifths of them singletons, with 16% in the top ten. Sequencing was carried out using peripheral blood. All receptors come from a man in his 60s with active or convalescent COVID-19.

V gene TRBV11-3 combines with J gene TRBJ2-1; TRBD1 matches 8 bases. Germline loops: CDR1 SGHNT, CDR2 YENEEA. This CDR3 is built from 15 residues. V was clipped by 5 bases and J by 6 bases; unmatched bases: 9. CDR3 sequence: CASSTGQGGGNEQFF. Written as DNA, the CDR3 is TGTGCCAGCAGCACAGGACAGGGCGGAGGCAATGAGCAGTTCTTC.

The CDR3 is CASSQRSGTGRPQYF. The CDR3 DNA is TGTGCCAGCAGCCAAAGATCCGGGACAGGGCGACCGCAGTATTTT. The rearrangement links TRBV28 to TRBJ2-3; 9 bases agree with TRBD1. There are 15 residues in the CDR3. The V gene end was trimmed by 6 bases and the J gene end by 10 bases; junction bases not matched to a gene: 14. Germline V gene sequence: CDR1 MDHEN, CDR2 SYDVKM.

The chain has TRBV29-1 and TRBJ2-3, with 10 bases lining up with TRBD1. This CDR3 has 15 residues. With V trimmed by 5 bases and J by 2 bases, 7 bases remained unmatched. Germline V gene lookup returns CDR1 SQVTM and CDR2 ANQGSEA. For the CDR3, the DNA is TGCAGCGTTTCTTCCGGGACAGGGGACACAGATACGCAGTATTTT. Protein: CSVSSGTGDTDTQYF.

This clone is a singleton in its sample. The chain joins TRBV7-6 to TRBJ2-7; possible D gene TRBD2, 5 bases. This CDR3 is 14 amino acids long. From germline, CDR1 is SGHVS and CDR2 FNYEAQ. The ends were cut back, 5 bases at V and 3 bases at J, with 14 bases in the middle. The CDR3: CASSRDYDGYEQYF. The CDR3 DNA reads as TGTGCCAGCAGCCGAGACTATGATGGCTACGAGCAGTACTTC.

This clone was seen only a few times. This chain uses TRBV24-1 with TRBJ2-2; D perhaps matches TRBD2 (6 bases). Between the trimmed V and J ends, which lost 1 base and 6 bases, there was a span of 11 bases. The CDR3 totals 15 residues. Germline lookup yields CDR1 KGHDR and CDR2 SFDVKD. As DNA, the CDR3 is TGTGCCACCAGTGATTTACGTGGGGAGGCCGGGGAGCTGTTTTTT. This translates into CATSDLRGEAGELFF.

The chain employs TRBV7-9 and TRBJ2-3; D is unresolved. This CDR3 region has 12 residues. The V end lost 4 bases, the J end lost 8 bases, and 10 bases lay between the germline ends. Looked up from germline, CDR1 is SEHNR and CDR2 is FQNEAQ (reference sequence). The CDR3 nucleotides read TGTGCCAGCAGCTCCGGAGTAGGTACGCAGTATTTT. This translates into CASSSGVGTQYF.

This chain links TRBV10-3 with TRBJ2-1, with a possible D match to TRBD2 (5 bases). Trimming shortened V by 0 bases and J by 6 bases, and 12 bases separated the two germline ends. This CDR3 is built from 15 residues. Germline loops: CDR1 ENHRY, CDR2 SYGVKD. The CDR3 loop reads CAISESSGSSNEQFF. DNA of the CDR3: TGTGCCATCAGTGAGTCGAGTGGGAGCAGCAATGAGCAGTTCTTC.

Note on this clone: Other DNA sequences within the sample encode an identical CDR3. The rearrangement uses TRBV27 and TRBJ2-1; TRBD2 matches at 8 bases. The V and J ends lost 6 bases and 0 bases, in that order; junction bases with no gene match: 4. This CDR3 is built from 15 residues. In germline, CDR1 is MNHEY, CDR2 SMNVEV (reference sequence). The CDR3 is CASSPSGSSYNEQFF. The DNA of the CDR3 is TGTGCCAGCAGCCCCAGCGGGAGCTCCTACAATGAGCAGTTCTTC.

J is TRBJ1-4 and V is TRBV19; 11 bases line up with TRBD1. CDR1 and CDR2 (germline): LNHDA, SQIVND (reference sequence). V was pared by 4 bases and J by 6 bases, with 13 bases of the junction left unmatched. The CDR3 spans 18 residues. The CDR3 protein is CASSRFGTGGSFYEKLFF. The CDR3 bases are TGTGCCAGTAGTAGGTTTGGGACAGGGGGATCGTTTTATGAAAAACTGTTTTTT.

This rearrangement joins TRBV27 to TRBJ2-1; D is uncertain. Per the germline V gene, CDR1 is MNHEY and CDR2 is SMNVEV (reference sequence). This CDR3 has 14 amino acids. V lost 5 bases, J lost 4 bases, and 12 bases lay in between. DNA of the CDR3: TGTGCCAGCAGTCCCCTACCGACTTACAATGAGCAGTTCTTC. Protein sequence: CASSPLPTYNEQFF.

The rearrangement joins TRBV3-1 (or the pseudogene TRBV3-2) to TRBJ1-1; TRBD1 is a possible D gene (5 bases). V lost 1 base and J lost 1, with 10 bases in between. Germline lookup yields CDR1 LGHDT and CDR2 YNNKEL (reference sequence). CDR3 length: 15 amino acids. DNA for the CDR3: TGTGCCAGCAGCCAAGGGTTACAGGAGAACACTGAAGCTTTCTTT. Encoded protein: CASSQGLQENTEAFF.

The V gene is TRBV6-6, the J gene TRBJ1-1; D call uncertain. The CDR3 has 14 residues. Trimming shortened V by 0 bases and J by 2 bases, and 7 bases separated the two germline ends. Germline CDR1 MNHNY, CDR2 SVGAGI (reference sequence). The CDR3 bases are TGTGCCAGCAGTTACTCCCCCGGTAACACTGAAGCTTTCTTT. Amino acids: CASSYSPGNTEAFF.

The chain uses TRBV18 and TRBJ1-2; 7 nucleotides agree with TRBD1. The V gene end was trimmed by 6 bases and the J gene end by 3 bases; junction bases not matched to a gene: 13. Per germline, CDR1 KGHSH and CDR2 LQKENI. The CDR3 consists of 16 residues. The CDR3 bases are TGTGCCAGCTCTTCCGCTGAGGACAGGATCGACTATGGCTACACCTTC. The encoded protein is CASSSAEDRIDYGYTF.

V is TRBV3-1 (or the pseudogene TRBV3-2) and J is TRBJ2-7; 11 bases are shared with TRBD1. The CDR3 extends over 15 amino acids. The J segment lost 3 bases and the V segment lost 4 bases, leaving 5 bases of the junction unmatched. CDR1 and CDR2 (germline): LGHDT, YNNKEL (reference sequence). The CDR3 region has the DNA TGTGCCAGCAGCCGCCGGGACAGGGGGGACTACGAGCAGTACTTC. This translates into CASSRRDRGDYEQYF.

J is TRBJ1-5 and V is TRBV7-2, with a possible D match to TRBD1 (5 bases). The V end was cut by 0 bases, the J end by 4 bases, with 10 bases between. Germline CDR1 is SGHTA and CDR2 is FQGNSA. The CDR3 contains 15 residues. The CDR3 sequence: CASSLAGVANQPQHF. In nucleotides, the CDR3 is TGTGCCAGCAGCTTAGCAGGGGTGGCGAATCAGCCCCAGCATTTT.

This chain joins TRBV7-9 and TRBJ2-2; D is unclear. The germline V gene has CDR1 SEHNR and CDR2 FQNEAQ (reference sequence). V was trimmed by 7 bases and J by 0 bases, leaving 15 bases between them. The length of the CDR3 is 16 residues. The CDR3 protein is CASNRFYLPNTGELFF. Written as DNA, the CDR3 is TGTGCCAGCAACAGATTCTACCTCCCGAACACCGGGGAGCTGTTTTTT. The variable domain in full, with the rest retrieved from reference TRBV7-9 and TRBJ2-2, is DTGVSQNPRHKITKRGQNVTFRCDPISEHNRLYWYRQTLGQGPEFLTYFQNEAQLEKSRLLSDRFSAERPKGSFSTLEIQRTEQGDSAMYLCASNRFYLPNTGELFFGEGSRLTVL.

The V call is TRBV2, the J call TRBJ2-5, with 10 bases identical to TRBD2. The CDR3 length is 14 residues. V shed 6 bases and J 2 bases; nucleotides not matched to a gene: 3. In germline, CDR1 is SNHLY, CDR2 FYNNEI. CDR3 residues: CASSRTSGQETQYF. The CDR3 DNA sequence: TGTGCCAGCAGCAGGACTAGCGGACAAGAGACCCAGTACTTC.

The J gene is TRBJ2-1, the V gene TRBV13; D gene unclear. Germline V lookup: CDR1 PRHDT, CDR2 FYEKMQ (reference sequence). V was pared by 0 bases and J by 0 bases, with 3 bases between. This CDR3 has 14 amino acids. The CDR3: CASSLGSSYNEQFF. The CDR3 nucleotides are TGTGCCAGCAGCTTAGGGAGCTCCTACAATGAGCAGTTCTTC.

This chain uses TRBV7-9 with TRBJ1-2; 7 positions agree with TRBD1. The CDR3 is made up of 13 amino acids. The trim removed 5 bases at V and 7 bases at J, leaving 7 bases unmatched. Germline V gene data show CDR1 as SEHNR and CDR2 as FQNEAQ (reference sequence). Here the CDR3 reads CASSARQGFGYTF. CDR3 DNA sequence: TGTGCCAGCAGCGCCCGACAGGGATTTGGCTACACCTTC.

V and J are TRBV7-3 and TRBJ2-1; 8 positions match TRBD2. The CDR3 runs 17 residues. CDR1 is SGHTA and CDR2 is FQGTGA in the germline V gene. V shed 0 bases and J 8 bases; nucleotides not matched to a gene: 12. The CDR3 nucleotides are TGTGCCAGCAGCTTAACGAAAACGGCGGGAGGTAGGGATGAGCAGTTCTTC. Protein sequence: CASSLTKTAGGRDEQFF.

This clone was seen a few times. The V gene is TRBV9, the J gene TRBJ2-7, with D possibly matching TRBD2 (6 bases). The length of the CDR3 is 16 residues. Germline CDR1 SGDLS, CDR2 YYNGEE. V lost 0 bases and J lost 3, with 16 bases in between. The CDR3 sequence is CASSVAPSGQNYEQYF. CDR3 DNA: TGTGCCAGCAGCGTAGCCCCCAGCGGGCAGAACTACGAGCAGTACTTC.

V and J are TRBV11-2 and TRBJ1-5; the D is unclear. The V gene lost 0 bases and the J gene lost 5 bases, with 8 bases spanning the gap. The CDR3 spans 14 residues. CDR1 is SGHAT and CDR2 is FQNNGV in the germline V gene. CDR3 amino acids: CASSLDSPDQPQHF. The CDR3 region has the DNA TGTGCCAGCAGCTTAGATTCCCCTGATCAGCCCCAGCATTTT.